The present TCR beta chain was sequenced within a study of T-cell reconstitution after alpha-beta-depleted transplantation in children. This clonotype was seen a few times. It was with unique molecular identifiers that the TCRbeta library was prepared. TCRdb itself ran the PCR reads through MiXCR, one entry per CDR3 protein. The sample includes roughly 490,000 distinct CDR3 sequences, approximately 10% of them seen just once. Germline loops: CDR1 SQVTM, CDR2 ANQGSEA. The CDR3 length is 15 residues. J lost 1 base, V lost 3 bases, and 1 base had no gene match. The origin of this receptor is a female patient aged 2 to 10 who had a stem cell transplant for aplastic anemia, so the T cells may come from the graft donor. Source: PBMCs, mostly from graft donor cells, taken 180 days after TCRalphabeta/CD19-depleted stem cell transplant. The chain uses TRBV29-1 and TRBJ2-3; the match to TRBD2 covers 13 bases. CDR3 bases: TGCAGCGTTGACGGGACTAGCGGGGGCACAGATACGCAGTATTTT. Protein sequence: CSVDGTSGGTDTQYF.